These 22 T cell receptor beta chains were sequenced from one sample in a study of cytomegalovirus exposure and HLA in healthy donors. Primers: 60 Vbeta forward and 13 Jbeta reverse. TCRdb's copy holds only in-frame clones and misses some; the assay was immunoSEQ multiplex PCR. The table includes roughly 180,000 clones, about four fifths detected once. The sample was PBMCs. These receptors were obtained from a female donor in good health and CMV-seronegative.

There are a few counts of this clone. The V gene is TRBV6-1, the J gene TRBJ1-1; D gene ambiguous. The V gene's germline CDR1 is MNHNS and CDR2 SASEGT. With 6 bases removed from V and 6 bases from J, the gap between germline ends came to 17 bases. This CDR3 is built from 14 residues. CDR3 amino acids: CASSGLEGGPEAFF. CDR3 nucleotides: TGTGCCAGCAGCGGCCTAGAGGGTGGCCCTGAAGCTTTCTTT.

The CDR3 reads CASSLGRQNTEAFF. Written as DNA, the CDR3 is TGTGCCAGCAGCTTGGGGCGACAGAACACTGAAGCTTTCTTT. The chain combines TRBV5-5 with TRBJ1-1, with D unclear. The CDR3 is 14 residues long. Per germline, CDR1 SGHKS and CDR2 YYEKEE (reference sequence). V was clipped by 0 bases and J by 1 base, with 7 bases between them.

This clone was found a few times. This chain links TRBV4-2 with TRBJ2-3; 7 nucleotides align to TRBD1. The V gene's germline CDR1 is LGHNA and CDR2 YNFKEQ. CDR3 length: 15 residues. V gave up 5 bases and J gave up 0 bases; unmatched junction bases: 5. As DNA, the CDR3 is TGTGCCAGCAGCTACCGGGACAGCAGCACAGATACGCAGTATTTT. Translating it yields CASSYRDSSTDTQYF.

V gene TRBV19 combines with J gene TRBJ2-7; 9 bases are shared with TRBD2. V dropped 7 bases and J dropped 1; count of bases not matched to a gene: 14. Germline lookup yields CDR1 LNHDA and CDR2 SQIVND (reference sequence). CDR3 size: 17 residues. The CDR3 nucleotides are TGTGCCAGTAACACCACTTTTCGGACTAGCGATTCCTACGAGCAGTACTTC. It encodes CASNTTFRTSDSYEQYF.

Here the CDR3 reads CASSYETSSYNEQFF. In nucleotides, the CDR3 is TGCGCCAGCAGCTACGAGACTAGCTCCTACAATGAGCAGTTCTTC. The rearrangement uses TRBV5-1 and TRBJ2-1; D is possibly TRBD2 (6 bases). The CDR3 is made up of 15 amino acids. Germline V gene data show CDR1 as SGHRS and CDR2 as YFSETQ. Trimming shortened V by 3 bases and J by 0 bases, and 10 bases separated the two germline ends.

The V call is TRBV6-1, the J call TRBJ1-5; TRBD1 is a possible D gene (5 bases). Germline V gene sequence: CDR1 MNHNS, CDR2 SASEGT. The CDR3 runs to 15 residues. V lost 4 bases to trimming and J lost 6 bases, with 16 bases between them. The CDR3 sequence is CASSVPAGVGQPQHF. The DNA of the CDR3 is TGTGCCAGCAGTGTGCCGGCGGGGGTAGGTCAGCCCCAGCATTTT.

This clone was seen more than once but under ten times. This rearrangement joins TRBV19 to TRBJ1-1; TRBD1 matches 12 bases. With V trimmed by 8 bases and J by 3 bases, 7 bases remained unmatched. Per the germline V gene, CDR1 is LNHDA and CDR2 is SQIVND (reference sequence). The CDR3 contains 15 residues. CDR3 DNA: TGTGCCAGTCGGGACAGGGGGCTCTGGGACACTGAAGCTTTCTTT. It specifies CASRDRGLWDTEAFF. Together with reference TRBV19 and TRBJ1-1, the CDR3 gives the full variable domain: DGGITQSPKYLFRKEGQNVTLSCEQNLNHDAMYWYRQDPGQGLRLIYYSQIVNDFQKGDIAEGYSVSREKKESFPLTVTSAQKNPTAFYLCASRDRGLWDTEAFFGQGTRLTVV.

This chain joins TRBV4-1 and TRBJ1-5; D unclear. CDR3 length equals 14 residues. Trimming removed 0 bases at V and 5 bases at J, with 8 bases between. In germline, CDR1 is MGHRA, CDR2 YSYEKL. The CDR3 region is CASSQEGTHQPQHF. CDR3 sequence (DNA): TGCGCCAGCAGCCAAGAGGGCACTCATCAGCCCCAGCATTTT.

The V call is TRBV7-9, the J call TRBJ2-3; D might be TRBD2 (6 bases). From germline, CDR1 is SEHNR and CDR2 FQNEAQ (reference sequence). V was cut by 3 bases and J by 0 bases, with 10 bases left in between. The CDR3 extends over 15 amino acids. CDR3 sequence: CASSFRSGSTDTQYF. The CDR3 coding sequence is TGTGCCAGCAGCTTTAGGAGCGGGAGCACAGATACGCAGTATTTT.

This clone was recorded a few times. V and J are TRBV2 and TRBJ2-2, with TRBD1 as a possible D gene (6 bases). Deletions cut 4 bases from V and 7 bases from J, with 19 bases between. The CDR3 runs to 16 residues. CDR1 and CDR2 from the germline V gene are SNHLY and FYNNEI. This CDR3 reads CASSGGQGIGVGELFF. The CDR3 DNA sequence: TGTGCCAGCAGTGGGGGGCAGGGTATCGGAGTCGGGGAGCTGTTTTTT.

The chain is built from TRBV5-1 and TRBJ1-1; the match to TRBD1 covers 7 bases. The CDR3 consists of 15 residues. Trimming at V came to 4 bases and at J to 6 bases, leaving 12 bases not matched to a gene. The germline V gene has CDR1 SGHRS and CDR2 YFSETQ. CDR3 loop: CASSLRRQGSPEAFF. The DNA of the CDR3 is TGCGCCAGCAGCCTGCGGAGACAGGGATCTCCTGAAGCTTTCTTT. Full variable domain (remainder filled in from reference TRBV5-1 and TRBJ1-1): KAGVTQTPRYLIKTRGQQVTLSCSPISGHRSVSWYQQTPGQGLQFLFEYFSETQRNKGNFPGRFSGRQFSNSRSEMNVSTLELGDSALYLCASSLRRQGSPEAFFGQGTRLTVV.

The CDR3 is CASSQTSGNYEQYF. CDR3 nucleotide sequence: TGCGCCAGCAGCCAGACGAGCGGTAATTACGAGCAGTACTTC. V gene TRBV4-1 combines with J gene TRBJ2-7, with D tentatively TRBD2 (5 bases). V shed 3 bases and J shed 4 bases, with 13 bases lying between them. The germline gives CDR1 MGHRA, CDR2 YSYEKL. The CDR3 consists of 14 residues.

Details on this clone: The junction departs from germline at one end; a sequencing error may be responsible. V gene TRBV7-9 combines with J gene TRBJ2-1; no firm D call. The CDR3 is 11 residues long. Germline V gives CDR1 SEHNR, CDR2 FQNEAQ (reference sequence). The CDR3, as DNA: TGTTCCAGCAGCTTATACAGTGAGCAGTTCTTC. Encoded protein: CSSSLYSEQFF.

CDR3 in amino acids: CASSFLQGASGELFF. As DNA, the CDR3 is TGTGCCAGCAGTTTCTTACAGGGGGCGTCCGGGGAGCTGTTTTTT. This chain joins TRBV27 and TRBJ2-2; 9 bases fit TRBD1. The CDR3 has 15 residues. Germline loops: CDR1 MNHEY, CDR2 SMNVEV (reference sequence). Trimming removed 3 bases from V and 6 bases from J; junction bases left unmatched: 5.

The J gene is TRBJ2-3, the V gene TRBV7-2, with 7 nucleotides matching TRBD2. Unmatched junction bases numbered 6, after V lost 3 bases and J lost 9 bases. From germline, CDR1 is SGHTA and CDR2 FQGNSA. The CDR3 has 13 amino acids. This CDR3 is CASSLTSKGTQYF. CDR3 bases: TGTGCCAGCAGCTTGACTAGCAAAGGGACGCAGTATTTT.

The V and J genes are TRBV30 and TRBJ1-2; weak D call: TRBD1 (5 bases). Germline lookup yields CDR1 GTSNPN and CDR2 SVGIG (reference sequence). CDR3 length: 10 residues. The V and J ends lost 4 bases and 7 bases respectively, with 7 bases between them. The CDR3 region is CAWMGGGYTF. The CDR3 DNA sequence: TGTGCCTGGATGGGGGGTGGCTACACCTTC.

The chain combines TRBV11-2 with TRBJ2-1; 12 nucleotides line up with TRBD2. CDR1 and CDR2 (germline): SGHAT, FQNNGV. Trimming cost V 3 bases and J 8 bases; bases outside gene matches: 17. The CDR3 spans 19 residues. The CDR3 DNA reads as TGTGCCAGCAGCTTGGGCGGAGGGCTAGCGGGAGGGGGGCGTGATGAGCAGTTCTTC. This encodes CASSLGGGLAGGGRDEQFF.

This clone was counted a few times. The chain carries TRBV15 and TRBJ1-2; 7 nucleotides align to TRBD1. CDR1 and CDR2 from the germline V gene are LNHNV and YYDKDF (reference sequence). V was clipped by 0 bases and J by 2 bases; unmatched bases: 6. This CDR3 has 16 residues. CDR3 sequence: CATSRDHLQGNYGYTF. CDR3 in DNA: TGTGCCACCAGCAGAGATCATTTACAGGGGAACTATGGCTACACCTTC.

The genes are TRBV6-5 and TRBJ1-2, with D unresolved. In germline, CDR1 is MNHEY, CDR2 SVGAGI. Trimming took off 0 bases at V and 7 bases at J, with 18 bases between the two ends. This CDR3 has 16 amino acids. The CDR3 spells CASSYSPVLGGSGYTF. The CDR3 nucleotides read TGTGCCAGCAGTTACTCGCCTGTTTTGGGAGGGAGTGGCTACACCTTC.

The chain couples TRBV5-6 to TRBJ2-3; no definite D call. Per the germline V gene, CDR1 is SGHDT and CDR2 is YYEEEE. The CDR3 totals 15 residues. V lost 1 base and J 2 bases, leaving 11 bases between the germline ends. The CDR3 sequence is CASSLSLETTDTQYF. In DNA form, the CDR3 reads TGTGCCAGCAGCTTGTCCCTAGAGACCACAGATACGCAGTATTTT.

The chain combines TRBV28 with TRBJ2-7, with 10 bases fitting TRBD1. CDR3 size: 14 residues. Germline CDR1 MDHEN, CDR2 SYDVKM. V trimming: 6 bases; J trimming: 4 bases; junction bases outside the gene matches: 6. The CDR3 DNA sequence: TGTGCCAGCAGAGAACCGGGACAGGGGTACGAGCAGTACTTC. It encodes CASREPGQGYEQYF. Full variable domain (missing parts from reference TRBV28 and TRBJ2-7): DVKVTQSSRYLVKRTGEKVFLECVQDMDHENMFWYRQDPGLGLRLIYFSYDVKMKEKGDIPEGYSVSREKKERFSLILESASTNQTSMYLCASREPGQGYEQYFGPGTRLTVT.

The V gene is TRBV18, the J gene TRBJ2-1; D unclear. V was pared by 6 bases and J by 0 bases, with 15 bases between. CDR3 length: 16 residues. Germline V gene data show CDR1 as KGHSH and CDR2 as LQKENI. Written as DNA, the CDR3 is TGTGCCAGCTCCCCCACTTCCCCTAGCTCCTACAATGAGCAGTTCTTC. It encodes CASSPTSPSSYNEQFF.